This T cell receptor beta chain was identified in a study of T-cell reconstitution after alpha-beta-depleted transplantation in children. Construction of the TCRbeta library involved unique molecular identifiers. TCRdb recomputed calls from the PCR reads with MiXCR, one row per CDR3 protein. Among about 480,000 distinct CDR3 sequences listed, about 12% were seen once. From germline, CDR1 is KGHDR and CDR2 SFDVKD. CDR3 length: 15 amino acids. Trimming shortened V by 2 bases and J by 2 bases, and 9 bases separated the two germline ends. In its sample, this clonotype was seen a few times. Sequenced here: PBMCs from the stem cell graft donor, sampled from the stem cell graft. The chain links TRBV24-1 to TRBJ2-1; D may be TRBD1 (6 bases). The TCR comes from a human donor who donated a stem cell graft to a child with combined immunodeficiency. The CDR3 here is CATSDSGQPYNEQFF. In DNA form, the CDR3 reads TGTGCCACCAGTGATTCCGGACAGCCCTACAATGAGCAGTTCTTC.